Presented here are 29 T cell receptor beta chains from one specimen sequenced in a study of cytomegalovirus exposure and HLA in healthy donors. Vbeta (60) and Jbeta (13) primers were used in the PCR. The method was immunoSEQ multiplex PCR; TCRdb's version includes in-frame clones alone and lacks a portion of them. The sample yields roughly 200,000 clones, 65% to 90% seen once. Material: PBMCs. The receptors here all came from a woman between 45 and 60 years old in good health and CMV-seronegative.

CDR3 residues: CASSPIGTVGEQYF. The CDR3 nucleotides read TGCGCCAGCAGCCCAATTGGGACAGTAGGCGAGCAGTACTTC. The rearrangement joins TRBV5-1 to TRBJ2-7, with TRBD1 matching over 7 bases. Losses at the gene ends were 4 bases for V and 6 bases for J; bases not matched to a gene: 10. Germline V gives CDR1 SGHRS, CDR2 YFSETQ. CDR3 size: 14 residues.

This chain links TRBV28 with TRBJ2-5; TRBD2 is a possible D gene (6 bases). With 7 bases removed from V and 2 bases from J, the gap between germline ends came to 17 bases. The CDR3 loop spans 15 amino acids. The germline V gene encodes CDR1 MDHEN and CDR2 SYDVKM. In DNA form, the CDR3 reads TGTGCCAGCAACAGGCCCGGGACTGCACAAGAGACCCAGTACTTC. It is translated as CASNRPGTAQETQYF. Variable domain in full (rest from reference TRBV28 and TRBJ2-5): DVKVTQSSRYLVKRTGEKVFLECVQDMDHENMFWYRQDPGLGLRLIYFSYDVKMKEKGDIPEGYSVSREKKERFSLILESASTNQTSMYLCASNRPGTAQETQYFGPGTRLLVL.

CDR3 sequence: CASSPIAGRLGTQYF. The CDR3 DNA is TGTGCCAGCAGCCCCATCGCGGGCAGGCTGGGGACCCAGTACTTC. The V call is TRBV7-6, the J call TRBJ2-5; D might be TRBD2 (5 bases). Trimming shortened V by 5 bases and J by 7 bases, and 20 bases separated the two germline ends. This CDR3 has 15 amino acids. Germline V gene lookup returns CDR1 SGHVS and CDR2 FNYEAQ. Full variable domain (rest looked up from reference TRBV7-6 and TRBJ2-5): GAGVSQSPRYKVTKRGQDVALRCDPISGHVSLYWYRQALGQGPEFLTYFNYEAQQDKSGLPNDRFSAERPEGSISTLTIQRTEQRDSAMYRCASSPIAGRLGTQYFGPGTRLLVL.

The V call is TRBV19, the J call TRBJ2-3, with 9 bases that match TRBD1. Germline CDR1 LNHDA, CDR2 SQIVND (reference sequence). CDR3 length: 16 amino acids. The ends lost 7 bases at V and 2 bases at J; junction bases unmatched: 10. CDR3 sequence: CASMVRGTGYTDTQYF. The DNA for the CDR3 is TGTGCCAGTATGGTTAGAGGGACAGGGTACACAGATACGCAGTATTTT.

This rearrangement joins TRBV30 to TRBJ2-7, with TRBD1 matching 9 bases. V trimming: 6 bases; J trimming: 3 bases; junction bases outside the gene matches: 6. The CDR3 length is 13 residues. Per the germline V gene, CDR1 is GTSNPN and CDR2 is SVGIG (reference sequence). As DNA, the CDR3 is TGTGCCTGCCGTGGGACAGGGTTCTACGAGCAGTACTTC. It specifies CACRGTGFYEQYF.

This rearrangement joins TRBV28 to TRBJ2-6; TRBD2 might be the D (6 bases). There are 16 residues in the CDR3. Looked up from germline, CDR1 is MDHEN and CDR2 is SYDVKM. The germline V and J ends were trimmed by 10 bases and 0 bases, with 16 bases remaining between them. The CDR3 loop reads CATRVWGDSGANVLTF. The DNA for the CDR3 is TGTGCCACGAGGGTGTGGGGGGACTCTGGGGCCAACGTCCTGACTTTC.

The chain joins TRBV6-4 to TRBJ2-1; unclear D gene. The V gene lost 7 bases and the J gene lost 13 bases, with 11 bases spanning the gap. The CDR3 is made up of 10 amino acids. CDR1 MRHNA and CDR2 SNTAGT come from the germline V gene. Here the CDR3 reads CASISLPQFF. CDR3 DNA sequence: TGTGCCAGCATTTCACTTCCCCAGTTCTTC.

The V gene is TRBV27, the J gene TRBJ2-2; 8 bases map to TRBD2. The trim removed 3 bases at V and 1 base at J, leaving 1 base unmatched. CDR3 length: 15 residues. Looked up from germline, CDR1 is MNHEY and CDR2 is SMNVEV (reference sequence). CDR3: CASSLTSVNTGELFF. CDR3 nucleotide sequence: TGTGCCAGCAGTTTGACTAGCGTGAACACCGGGGAGCTGTTTTTT.

The CDR3 region is CASSSGTGGYNEQFF. CDR3 in DNA: TGTGCCAGCAGCTCCGGGACAGGGGGCTACAATGAGCAGTTCTTC. The rearrangement joins TRBV7-2 to TRBJ2-1, with 11 nucleotides matching TRBD1. The trim removed 4 bases at V and 3 bases at J, leaving 2 bases unmatched. The CDR3 runs to 15 residues. The germline gives CDR1 SGHTA, CDR2 FQGNSA.

The gene calls are TRBV7-9 and TRBJ1-2; unclear D gene. The CDR3 is 15 residues long. V shed 2 bases and J shed 8 bases, with 18 bases lying between them. From germline, CDR1 is SEHNR and CDR2 FQNEAQ (reference sequence). CDR3 sequence (DNA): TGTGCCAGCAGCTTACGGGTCGAGGGTTCGGAAGGCTACACCTTC. Translation gives CASSLRVEGSEGYTF. The full variable domain, with the rest looked up from reference TRBV7-9 and TRBJ1-2, is DTGVSQNPRHKITKRGQNVTFRCDPISEHNRLYWYRQTLGQGPEFLTYFQNEAQLEKSRLLSDRFSAERPKGSFSTLEIQRTEQGDSAMYLCASSLRVEGSEGYTFGSGTRLTVV.

A remark on this clone: The identical CDR3 is also encoded by other nucleotide sequences in the sample. The chain combines TRBV18 with TRBJ2-7, with 9 bases identical to TRBD1. Germline-derived CDR1 and CDR2 are KGHSH and LQKENI. This CDR3 region has 14 residues. The V gene end was trimmed by 6 bases and the J gene end by 2 bases; junction bases not matched to a gene: 5. DNA for the CDR3: TGTGCCAGCTCCCCGGGACAGGGTACCTACGAGCAGTACTTC. Translation: CASSPGQGTYEQYF.

The gene calls are TRBV6-1 and TRBJ1-1; D ambiguous. Germline values: CDR1 MNHNS, CDR2 SASEGT. The CDR3 covers 13 residues. Trimming cost V 4 bases and J 8 bases, with 14 bases left between them. CDR3 nucleotide sequence: TGTGCCAGCAGTGGTCAGGTCCTCTCCGAAGCTTTCTTT. Amino acids: CASSGQVLSEAFF.

The gene calls are TRBV7-2 and TRBJ1-2, with D uncertain. V lost 1 base, J lost 1 base, and 7 bases lay in between. The CDR3 contains 14 residues. Germline CDR1 SGHTA, CDR2 FQGNSA. The CDR3 nucleotides are TGTGCCAGCAGCTTAGTGAGCTTTAACTATGGCTACACCTTC. Protein product: CASSLVSFNYGYTF. The full variable domain, in which reference TRBV7-2 and TRBJ1-2 provide the parts outside the CDR3, is GAGVSQSPSNKVTEKGKDVELRCDPISGHTALYWYRQSLGQGLEFLIYFQGNSAPDKSGLPSDRFSAERTGGSVSTLTIQRTQQEDSAVYLCASSLVSFNYGYTFGSGTRLTVV.

This chain joins TRBV30 and TRBJ2-1, with 10 nucleotides matching TRBD2. Per germline, CDR1 GTSNPN and CDR2 SVGIG (reference sequence). The CDR3 spans 13 residues. The J segment lost 6 bases and the V segment lost 3 bases, leaving 2 bases of the junction unmatched. This chain's CDR3 is CAWSSSGSNEQFF. The CDR3 DNA reads TGTGCCTGGAGCTCTAGCGGGAGCAATGAGCAGTTCTTC.

This chain connects TRBV11-2 to TRBJ2-1, with no clear D. The CDR3 has 13 residues. In germline, CDR1 is SGHAT, CDR2 FQNNGV. V was clipped by 0 bases and J by 3 bases, with 3 bases between them. CDR3 nucleotides: TGTGCCAGCAGCTTAGATCTCTACAATGAGCAGTTCTTC. Encoded protein: CASSLDLYNEQFF.

This clone came up once. This CDR3 is missing its conserved last phenylalanine or tryptophan, likely due to a read error. J is TRBJ2-4 and V is TRBV7-8; D remains unclear. CDR1 is SGHVS, CDR2 FQNEAQ, per germline. V was shortened by 2 bases and J by 1 base, with 12 bases between the two germline ends. The CDR3 is 16 amino acids. The CDR3 DNA reads as TGTGCCAGCAGCTTACTGGTCCATACCGCCAAAAACATTCAGTACCTC. It translates to CASSLLVHTAKNIQYL.

The CDR3 sequence: CASERRLADPFNEQFF. CDR3 DNA: TGTGCCAGCGAGCGAAGACTAGCGGACCCCTTCAATGAGCAGTTCTTC. The V call is TRBV7-9, the J call TRBJ2-1, with 9 positions matching TRBD2. CDR3 length: 16 amino acids. V was clipped by 8 bases and J by 6 bases; unmatched bases: 14. Germline values: CDR1 SEHNR, CDR2 FQNEAQ (reference sequence). The complete variable domain, with remaining parts taken from reference TRBV7-9 and TRBJ2-1, reads DTGVSQNPRHKITKRGQNVTFRCDPISEHNRLYWYRQTLGQGPEFLTYFQNEAQLEKSRLLSDRFSAERPKGSFSTLEIQRTEQGDSAMYLCASERRLADPFNEQFFGPGTRLTVL.

This sequence joins TRBV19 and TRBJ1-1, with TRBD1 matching over 11 bases. The J segment lost 4 bases and the V segment lost 5 bases, leaving 3 bases of the junction unmatched. In germline, CDR1 is LNHDA, CDR2 SQIVND (reference sequence). The CDR3 loop spans 14 amino acids. The CDR3 loop reads CASSGQGAGTEAFF. DNA of the CDR3: TGTGCCAGTAGTGGACAGGGGGCAGGCACTGAAGCTTTCTTT.

V is TRBV27 and J is TRBJ2-2; 9 bases are shared with TRBD2. There are 16 residues in the CDR3. V trimming: 5 bases; J trimming: 1 base; junction bases outside the gene matches: 5. The germline V gene encodes CDR1 MNHEY and CDR2 SMNVEV (reference sequence). DNA of the CDR3: TGTGCCAGCAGTCCCCTAGCGGGATTGAACACCGGGGAGCTGTTTTTT. As protein: CASSPLAGLNTGELFF.

V and J are TRBV19 and TRBJ1-5; 7 nucleotides align to TRBD1. Germline CDR1 LNHDA, CDR2 SQIVND (reference sequence). V lost 8 bases and J lost 0; bases outside the gene matches: 4. The CDR3 length is 14 residues. The chain's CDR3 is CASRDSISNQPQHF. DNA of the CDR3: TGTGCCAGTCGGGACAGTATTAGCAATCAGCCCCAGCATTTT.

This CDR3 is CASSARTSGRMHEQFF. CDR3 DNA: TGTGCCAGCAGCGCCCGGACTAGCGGGAGGATGCATGAGCAGTTCTTC. This chain joins TRBV5-4 and TRBJ2-1; 14 nucleotides match TRBD2. V trimming: 4 bases; J trimming: 8 bases; junction bases outside the gene matches: 8. There are 16 residues in the CDR3. Germline CDR1 reads SGHNT; CDR2 reads YYREEE (reference sequence).

This clone was seen a single time. The chain recombines TRBV2 with TRBJ1-1; D call uncertain. The CDR3 has 13 amino acids. The germline V gene has CDR1 SNHLY and CDR2 FYNNEI. Trimming took off 8 bases at V and 1 base at J, with 11 bases between the two ends. The CDR3 region is CASAPSGNTEAFF. The CDR3, as DNA: TGTGCCAGCGCTCCGTCGGGGAACACTGAAGCTTTCTTT.

This rearrangement joins TRBV7-9 to TRBJ1-2, with D uncertain. Germline lookup yields CDR1 SEHNR and CDR2 FQNEAQ (reference sequence). The V gene lost 2 bases and the J gene lost 10 bases, with 14 bases spanning the gap. This CDR3 is built from 13 residues. CDR3 coding DNA: TGTGCCAGCAGCTTAAGTAGTGTGAGCATCTACACCTTC. Residues: CASSLSSVSIYTF. Full variable domain (missing parts from reference TRBV7-9 and TRBJ1-2): DTGVSQNPRHKITKRGQNVTFRCDPISEHNRLYWYRQTLGQGPEFLTYFQNEAQLEKSRLLSDRFSAERPKGSFSTLEIQRTEQGDSAMYLCASSLSSVSIYTFGSGTRLTVV.

The genes are TRBV6-5 and TRBJ1-2; no firm D call. CDR1 is MNHEY, CDR2 SVGAGI, per germline. V dropped 0 bases and J dropped 5 bases, with 13 bases sitting between them. CDR3 size: 15 residues. The CDR3 is CASSYSSHPGYGYTF. The CDR3 DNA is TGTGCCAGCAGTTACTCGAGTCATCCCGGGTATGGCTACACCTTC.

The chain employs TRBV28 and TRBJ2-3; 11 nucleotides align to TRBD1. The CDR3 runs to 16 residues. Germline loops: CDR1 MDHEN, CDR2 SYDVKM. Trimming removed 4 bases from V and 5 bases from J; junction bases left unmatched: 8. DNA of the CDR3: TGTGCCAGCAGTTCCTTCGGGACAGGGGGATTAGATACGCAGTATTTT. Translation gives CASSSFGTGGLDTQYF.

The genes are TRBV5-1 and TRBJ2-5; the match to TRBD1 covers 10 bases. Germline CDR1 SGHRS, CDR2 YFSETQ. CDR3 length: 15 amino acids. The V segment lost 0 bases and the J segment 1 base; nucleotides outside the gene matches: 0. This CDR3 is CASSLGTGGQETQYF. The CDR3 DNA reads as TGCGCCAGCAGCTTGGGGACAGGGGGCCAAGAGACCCAGTACTTC.

This rearrangement joins TRBV4-1 to TRBJ2-3, with D perhaps matching TRBD1 (6 bases). This CDR3 has 14 residues. With 1 base removed from V and 6 bases from J, the gap between germline ends came to 11 bases. Germline loops: CDR1 MGHRA, CDR2 YSYEKL. The CDR3 loop is CASSQAQQGDTQYF. In DNA form, the CDR3 reads TGCGCCAGCAGCCAAGCCCAACAGGGCGATACGCAGTATTTT.

V gene TRBV19 combines with J gene TRBJ2-2; D is possibly TRBD1 (6 bases). V dropped 7 bases and J dropped 4 bases, with 10 bases sitting between them. Germline CDR1 and CDR2: LNHDA and SQIVND (reference sequence). The CDR3 is made up of 13 amino acids. CDR3 DNA sequence: TGTGCCAGTAACCTACAGGGCACCGGGGAGCTGTTTTTT. Its protein product is CASNLQGTGELFF.

The CDR3 is CASSLASSSYNSPLHF. The CDR3 coding sequence is TGCGCCAGCAGCTTGGCTTCTTCCTCCTATAATTCACCCCTCCACTTT. The chain employs TRBV5-1 and TRBJ1-6; D is ambiguous. CDR1 is SGHRS and CDR2 is YFSETQ in the germline V gene. The length of the CDR3 is 16 residues. Between the trimmed V and J ends, which lost 0 bases and 0 bases, there was a span of 7 bases.